These 30 T cell receptor beta chains originate from one sample sequenced in a study of cytomegalovirus exposure and HLA in healthy donors. The PCR made use of 60 Vbeta and 13 Jbeta primers. Here immunoSEQ multiplex PCR was the method, and the copy in TCRdb shows in-frame clones only, minus some. The data show 180,000 or so clones, roughly 80% seen once. The specimen was PBMCs. The receptors shown here come from a female donor in good health and CMV-seronegative.

V gene TRBV4-2 combines with J gene TRBJ2-3; maybe TRBD2 (6 bases). The CDR3 totals 15 residues. The V end lost 0 bases, the J end lost 4 bases, and 11 bases lay between the germline ends. The germline V gene encodes CDR1 LGHNA and CDR2 YNFKEQ. In DNA form, the CDR3 reads TGTGCCAGCAGCCAAGATAGGGAGGTTTCAGATACGCAGTATTTT. This encodes CASSQDREVSDTQYF.

The gene calls are TRBV6-6 and TRBJ2-1; D may be TRBD1 (6 bases). CDR3 size: 12 residues. Germline V CDR1 and CDR2: MNHNY, SVGAGI (reference sequence). Trimming removed 6 bases at V and 7 bases at J, with 10 bases between. This CDR3 is CASRKGGNEQFF. CDR3 nucleotide sequence: TGTGCCAGCAGGAAAGGGGGAAATGAGCAGTTCTTC.

The V and J genes are TRBV27 and TRBJ2-3; possible D gene TRBD2, 5 bases. The germline V and J ends were trimmed by 4 bases and 15 bases, with 20 bases remaining between them. The CDR3 has 13 amino acids. The germline V gene encodes CDR1 MNHEY and CDR2 SMNVEV (reference sequence). The CDR3 protein is CASSSPYLRASYF. Written as DNA, the CDR3 is TGTGCCAGCAGTTCCCCTTATTTGCGGGCTAGTTATTTT.

The table lists this clone with a few counts. CDR3 protein: CASSNLDRVLETQYF. The CDR3 DNA is TGCGCCAGCAGCAACCTGGACAGGGTGTTGGAGACCCAGTACTTC. The chain links TRBV5-1 to TRBJ2-5; TRBD1 matches 8 bases. V was pared by 4 bases and J by 5 bases, with 10 bases of the junction left unmatched. The CDR3 contains 15 residues. Germline CDR1 is SGHRS and CDR2 is YFSETQ.

The V call is TRBV5-6, the J call TRBJ2-7; 7 bases agree with TRBD2. The V and J ends lost 4 bases and 5 bases, in that order; junction bases with no gene match: 9. Looked up from germline, CDR1 is SGHDT and CDR2 is YYEEEE. This CDR3 is built from 14 residues. The DNA of the CDR3 is TGTGCCAGCAGCCTATGGACTAGTAGTAACGAGCAGTACTTC. Residues: CASSLWTSSNEQYF.

The chain joins TRBV29-1 to TRBJ2-7; 10 bases fit TRBD2. V lost 3 bases to trimming and J lost 7 bases; unmatched junction nucleotides: 9. The CDR3 is made up of 14 amino acids. The V gene's germline CDR1 is SQVTM and CDR2 ANQGSEA. The CDR3 sequence: CSVEVSSGSGEQYF. Written as DNA, the CDR3 is TGCAGCGTTGAGGTCTCTAGCGGGAGCGGGGAGCAGTACTTC.

This clone turned up a few times. The chain combines TRBV10-3 with TRBJ1-6; D possibly corresponds to TRBD1 (5 bases). V was pared by 7 bases and J by 9 bases, with 16 bases between. This CDR3 region has 14 residues. CDR1 and CDR2 from the germline V gene are ENHRY and SYGVKD. In DNA form, the CDR3 reads TGTGCCATCAACACGGAAGGACAATCTTCACCCCTCCACTTT. Its translation: CAINTEGQSSPLHF.

The V call is TRBV27, the J call TRBJ2-7, with 7 nucleotides matching TRBD2. CDR3 length: 13 residues. Per germline, CDR1 MNHEY and CDR2 SMNVEV (reference sequence). J gave up 0 bases and V 8 bases, and 4 bases lay outside the gene matches. CDR3 sequence reads: CASRRGTSYEQYF. The CDR3 region has the DNA TGTGCCAGCCGGCGGGGGACCTCCTACGAGCAGTACTTC.

This sequence joins TRBV7-6 and TRBJ2-7; D not resolved. With 0 bases removed from V and 2 bases from J, the gap between germline ends came to 14 bases. Germline V gives CDR1 SGHVS, CDR2 FNYEAQ. This CDR3 has 16 amino acids. Here the CDR3 DNA reads TGTGCCAGCAGCTTAGCGGCCGTTGGTTCCCCCTACGAGCAGTACTTC. Translated, it gives CASSLAAVGSPYEQYF.

The chain combines TRBV7-8 with TRBJ2-3, with 15 bases matching TRBD2. V shed 7 bases, J shed 0 bases, and the junction held 11 bases outside the gene matches. The germline CDR1 and CDR2 sequences are SGHVS and FQNEAQ. This CDR3 contains 19 residues. The CDR3 nucleotides read TGTGCCAGCATCCTGGGGACTAGCGGGGGGAGTCCTAGCACAGATACGCAGTATTTT. Its protein is CASILGTSGGSPSTDTQYF. Combining the CDR3 with reference TRBV7-8 and TRBJ2-3 gives the whole variable domain GAGVSQSPRYKVAKRGQDVALRCDPISGHVSLFWYQQALGQGPEFLTYFQNEAQLDKSGLPSDRFFAERPEGSVSTLKIQRTQQEDSAVYLCASILGTSGGSPSTDTQYFGPGTRLTVL.

This clone was counted a single time. The chain uses TRBV7-8 and TRBJ2-1; 12 nucleotides line up with TRBD2. V shed 7 bases, J shed 6 bases, and the junction held 16 bases outside the gene matches. The germline CDR1 and CDR2 sequences are SGHVS and FQNEAQ. The CDR3 length is 18 residues. The CDR3 spells CASKVRGLAGGPGNEQFF. Written as DNA, the CDR3 is TGTGCCAGCAAAGTGCGGGGGCTAGCGGGAGGGCCTGGCAATGAGCAGTTCTTC.

This chain connects TRBV28 to TRBJ1-1; the D is unclear. The V end was cut by 2 bases, the J end by 2 bases, with 9 bases between. The CDR3 is made up of 14 amino acids. CDR1 and CDR2 (germline): MDHEN, SYDVKM. CDR3 bases: TGTGCCAGCAGTTTACGAACACATAACACTGAAGCTTTCTTT. Translation gives CASSLRTHNTEAFF.

The chain combines TRBV12-5 with TRBJ2-5; possible D gene TRBD1, 6 bases. Trimming removed 6 bases at V and 5 bases at J, with 19 bases between. This CDR3 is built from 15 residues. The germline CDR1 and CDR2 sequences are LGHNT and FRNRAP. CDR3 in DNA: TGTGCTAGTGGAGTTTGGGGGCCGGGTGAGGAGACCCAGTACTTC. Protein: CASGVWGPGEETQYF.

This chain links TRBV7-8 with TRBJ2-7; D might be TRBD2 (6 bases). The CDR3 runs 13 residues. Looked up from germline, CDR1 is SGHVS and CDR2 is FQNEAQ. Trimming left V 5 bases short and J 10 bases short, with 18 bases between. The CDR3: CASSARELAIQYF. The DNA for the CDR3 is TGTGCCAGCAGCGCAAGAGAACTAGCAATTCAGTACTTC.

V gene TRBV15 combines with J gene TRBJ2-1, with 7 bases lining up with TRBD1. J gave up 9 bases and V 6 bases, and 5 bases lay outside the gene matches. The CDR3 covers 12 residues. In germline, CDR1 is LNHNV, CDR2 YYDKDF (reference sequence). The CDR3 region has the DNA TGTGCCACCAGTACAGGGGAAGGTGAGCAGTTCTTC. Its protein is CATSTGEGEQFF.

This rearrangement joins TRBV7-3 to TRBJ2-1, with 13 bases aligning to TRBD2. The germline V gene has CDR1 SGHTA and CDR2 FQGTGA. This CDR3 contains 16 residues. V dropped 6 bases and J dropped 8; count of bases not matched to a gene: 10. The CDR3 bases are TGTGCCAGCAGACGAAGTCGCGGACTAGCGGGGGATGAGCAGTTCTTC. Amino acid sequence: CASRRSRGLAGDEQFF.

This clone has just one count. This chain uses TRBV6-1 with TRBJ2-6; possible D gene TRBD2, 7 bases. Germline-derived CDR1 and CDR2 are MNHNS and SASEGT. V was shortened by 4 bases and J by 1 base, with 17 bases between the two germline ends. This CDR3 has 18 residues. The CDR3 DNA is TGTGCCAGCAGTGGGTTAGGGGGGGTTTGGTCTGGGGCCAACGTCCTGACTTTC. This codes for CASSGLGGVWSGANVLTF.

This clone appeared a few times. The chain recombines TRBV6-5 with TRBJ2-2, with 7 positions matching TRBD1. V was pared by 6 bases and J by 6 bases, with 7 bases of the junction left unmatched. CDR1 and CDR2 from the germline V gene are MNHEY and SVGAGI. The CDR3 is 14 amino acids. CDR3 nucleotides: TGTGCCAGCAGGGGCGCAGGGGGATCCGGGGAGCTGTTTTTT. Residues: CASRGAGGSGELFF.

V and J are TRBV19 and TRBJ1-1, with 7 bases aligning to TRBD1. The CDR3 extends over 15 amino acids. In germline, CDR1 is LNHDA, CDR2 SQIVND (reference sequence). The V and J ends lost 5 bases and 1 base, in that order; junction bases with no gene match: 7. CDR3 nucleotide sequence: TGTGCCAGTAGTTCACAGGGGCTGAGGAACACTGAAGCTTTCTTT. It specifies CASSSQGLRNTEAFF.

V is TRBV30 and J is TRBJ2-5, with D perhaps TRBD2 (6 bases). Trimming pared 4 bases from V and 2 bases from J, leaving 14 bases between. Germline V gene lookup returns CDR1 GTSNPN and CDR2 SVGIG (reference sequence). This CDR3 region has 14 residues. The DNA of the CDR3 is TGTGCCTGGATCAATTGGCGGGGACAAGAGACCCAGTACTTC. Its translation: CAWINWRGQETQYF. The full variable domain, its missing parts supplied by reference TRBV30 and TRBJ2-5, is SQTIHQWPATLVQPVGSPLSLECTVEGTSNPNLYWYRQAAGRGLQLLFYSVGIGQISSEVPQNLSASRPQDRQFILSSKKLLLSDSGFYLCAWINWRGQETQYFGPGTRLLVL.

There are a few counts of this clone. The V and J genes are TRBV27 and TRBJ2-2, with 9 bases matching TRBD2. Per the germline V gene, CDR1 is MNHEY and CDR2 is SMNVEV (reference sequence). V trimming: 6 bases; J trimming: 4 bases; junction bases outside the gene matches: 9. The CDR3 sequence is 16 residues long. This CDR3 is CASSVSGSRSTGELFF. The DNA of the CDR3 is TGTGCCAGCAGCGTTAGCGGGAGCAGATCCACCGGGGAGCTGTTTTTT.

A single count supports this clone. V is TRBV27 and J is TRBJ1-2, with D possibly matching TRBD1 (6 bases). Germline V gene sequence: CDR1 MNHEY, CDR2 SMNVEV (reference sequence). V lost 4 bases, J lost 4 bases, and 16 bases lay in between. The CDR3 totals 15 residues. The CDR3 DNA is TGTGCCAGCAGTTCCACAGGGAAAGGGGGCTATGGCTACACCTTC. It encodes CASSSTGKGGYGYTF.

The chain couples TRBV7-9 to TRBJ2-6; D call uncertain. There are 15 residues in the CDR3. Trimming removed 1 base from V and 1 base from J, with 5 bases in between. The germline V gene has CDR1 SEHNR and CDR2 FQNEAQ (reference sequence). As DNA, the CDR3 is TGTGCCAGCAGCTTAGGGGCGTCTGGGGCCAACGTCCTGACTTTC. It yields the protein CASSLGASGANVLTF.

This chain links TRBV9 with TRBJ2-7; TRBD2 agrees at 9 bases. CDR1 and CDR2 (germline): SGDLS, YYNGEE. The CDR3 runs 14 residues. Trimming at V came to 2 bases and at J to 5 bases, leaving 5 bases not matched to a gene. The CDR3 spells CASSVGGGANEQYF. DNA for the CDR3: TGTGCCAGCAGCGTTGGCGGGGGGGCGAACGAGCAGTACTTC.

The chain is built from TRBV5-1 and TRBJ2-1; TRBD1 aligns across 12 bases. V gave up 4 bases and J gave up 2 bases; unmatched junction bases: 4. CDR1 and CDR2 from the germline V gene are SGHRS and YFSETQ. The CDR3 runs 16 residues. CDR3 DNA sequence: TGCGCCAGCAGCCGAGGGACAGGGGGCACCTACAATGAGCAGTTCTTC. Its protein is CASSRGTGGTYNEQFF. Variable domain in full (rest from reference TRBV5-1 and TRBJ2-1): KAGVTQTPRYLIKTRGQQVTLSCSPISGHRSVSWYQQTPGQGLQFLFEYFSETQRNKGNFPGRFSGRQFSNSRSEMNVSTLELGDSALYLCASSRGTGGTYNEQFFGPGTRLTVL.

The chain combines TRBV7-8 with TRBJ2-5, with 9 bases identical to TRBD1. The J call is uncertain, as TRBJ2-7 better fits the DNA end. CDR1 SGHVS and CDR2 FQNEAQ come from the germline V gene. The CDR3 has 14 residues. The CDR3 sequence is CASSFGTGTYEQYF. The CDR3 DNA is TGTGCCAGCAGCTTCGGGACAGGGACCTACGAGCAGTACTTC.

Remarks on this clone: This CDR3 is also generated by other DNA sequences in the sample. The chain recombines TRBV12-5 with TRBJ2-1, with 8 bases that match TRBD2. The germline V gene encodes CDR1 LGHNT and CDR2 FRNRAP. This CDR3 contains 14 residues. The CDR3 here is CASMGREGFNEQFF. Written as DNA, the CDR3 is TGTGCCAGTATGGGACGGGAGGGTTTCAATGAGCAGTTCTTC.

The table lists this clone with a count of one. This sequence joins TRBV28 and TRBJ1-2, with D tentatively TRBD1 (5 bases). CDR1 and CDR2 from the germline V gene are MDHEN and SYDVKM. The CDR3 consists of 14 residues. V was cut by 2 bases and J by 4 bases, with 11 bases left in between. CDR3 sequence: CASSLRGLSYGYTF. CDR3 sequence (DNA): TGTGCCAGCAGTTTACGGGGGTTAAGCTATGGCTACACCTTC.

The CDR3 DNA reads TGTGCCAGCCGACCGGGGCTAGCGGGGGCTGCCACAGATACGCAGTATTTT. This encodes CASRPGLAGAATDTQYF. This sequence joins TRBV11-2 and TRBJ2-3, with 10 bases lining up with TRBD2. This CDR3 spans 17 amino acids. Germline lookup yields CDR1 SGHAT and CDR2 FQNNGV. V lost 8 bases and J lost 2; bases outside the gene matches: 13.

About this clone: Additional DNA sequences in this sample encode the identical CDR3. The J gene is TRBJ2-3, the V gene TRBV29-1; TRBD2 aligns across 7 bases. The CDR3 length is 14 residues. CDR1 is SQVTM and CDR2 is ANQGSEA in the germline V gene. With 7 bases clipped from V and 6 bases from J, the junction kept 13 bases outside the gene matches. The CDR3 coding sequence is TGCAGCGCTGAGGCGGGAGTGGTTTGGGATACGCAGTATTTT. It translates to CSAEAGVVWDTQYF.